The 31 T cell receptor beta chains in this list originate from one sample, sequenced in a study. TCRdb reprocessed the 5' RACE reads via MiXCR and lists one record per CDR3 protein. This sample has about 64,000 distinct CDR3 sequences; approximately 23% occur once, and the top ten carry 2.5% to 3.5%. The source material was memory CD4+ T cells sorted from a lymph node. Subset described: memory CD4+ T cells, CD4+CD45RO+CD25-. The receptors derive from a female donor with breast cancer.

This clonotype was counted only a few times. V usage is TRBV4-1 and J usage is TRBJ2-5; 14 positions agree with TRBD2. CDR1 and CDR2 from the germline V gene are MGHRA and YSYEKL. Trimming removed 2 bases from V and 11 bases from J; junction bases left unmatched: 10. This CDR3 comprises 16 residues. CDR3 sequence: CASSQNPGLAGDNQYF. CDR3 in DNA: TGCGCCAGCAGCCAAAACCCGGGACTAGCGGGGGATAATCAGTACTTC.

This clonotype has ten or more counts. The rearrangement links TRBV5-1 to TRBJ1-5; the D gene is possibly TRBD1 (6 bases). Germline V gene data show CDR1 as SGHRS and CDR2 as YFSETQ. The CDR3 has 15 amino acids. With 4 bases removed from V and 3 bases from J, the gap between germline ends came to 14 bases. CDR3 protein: CASSADGQPNQPQHF. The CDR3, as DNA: TGCGCCAGCAGCGCCGACGGACAGCCCAATCAGCCCCAGCATTTT.

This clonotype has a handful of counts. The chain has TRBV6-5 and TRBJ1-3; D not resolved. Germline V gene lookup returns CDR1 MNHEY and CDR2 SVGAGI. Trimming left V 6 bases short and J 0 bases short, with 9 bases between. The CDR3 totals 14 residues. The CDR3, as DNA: TGTGCCAGCAGACCGGGGTCCTCTGGAAACACCATATATTTT. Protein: CASRPGSSGNTIYF.

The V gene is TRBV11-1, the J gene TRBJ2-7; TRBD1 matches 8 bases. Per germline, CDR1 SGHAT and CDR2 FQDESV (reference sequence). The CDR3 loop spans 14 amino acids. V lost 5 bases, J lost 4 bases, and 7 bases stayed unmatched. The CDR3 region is CASSRRQGPYEQYF. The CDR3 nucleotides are TGTGCCAGCAGCCGACGACAGGGGCCATACGAGCAGTACTTC.

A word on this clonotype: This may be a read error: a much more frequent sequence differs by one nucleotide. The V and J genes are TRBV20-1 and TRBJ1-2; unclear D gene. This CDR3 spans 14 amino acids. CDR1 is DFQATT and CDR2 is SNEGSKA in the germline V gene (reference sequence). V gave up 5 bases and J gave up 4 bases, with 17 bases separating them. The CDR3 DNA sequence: TGCAGTGCTGAAGAAAGGGTCGAATCCTATGGCTACACCTTC. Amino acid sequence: CSAEERVESYGYTF.

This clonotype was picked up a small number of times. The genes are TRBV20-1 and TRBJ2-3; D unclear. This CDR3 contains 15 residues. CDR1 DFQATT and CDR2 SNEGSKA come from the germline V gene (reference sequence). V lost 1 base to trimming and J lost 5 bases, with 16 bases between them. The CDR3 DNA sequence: TGCAGTGCTAGAGTCCCATTAAGTACACAAGATACGCAGTATTTT. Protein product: CSARVPLSTQDTQYF.

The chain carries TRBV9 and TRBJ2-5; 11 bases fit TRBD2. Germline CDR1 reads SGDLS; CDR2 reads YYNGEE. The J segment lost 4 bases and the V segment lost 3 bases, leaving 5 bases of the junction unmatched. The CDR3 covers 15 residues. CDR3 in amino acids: CASSERGLAVETQYF. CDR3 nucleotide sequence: TGTGCCAGCAGCGAGAGGGGACTAGCGGTAGAGACCCAGTACTTC.

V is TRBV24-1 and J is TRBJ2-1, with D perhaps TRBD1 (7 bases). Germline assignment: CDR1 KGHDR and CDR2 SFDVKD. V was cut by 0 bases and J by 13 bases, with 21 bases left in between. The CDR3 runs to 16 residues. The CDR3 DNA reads TGTGCCACCAGTGATTTGCAGGGGGAGGCGAACCGTGCTCAGTTCTTC. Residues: CATSDLQGEANRAQFF.

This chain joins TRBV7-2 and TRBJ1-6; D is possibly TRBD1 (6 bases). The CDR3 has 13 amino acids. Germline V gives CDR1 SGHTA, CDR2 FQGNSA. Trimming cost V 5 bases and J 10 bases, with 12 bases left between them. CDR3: CASSPDRRSPLHF. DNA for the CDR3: TGTGCCAGCAGCCCAGACAGGAGATCACCCCTCCACTTT.

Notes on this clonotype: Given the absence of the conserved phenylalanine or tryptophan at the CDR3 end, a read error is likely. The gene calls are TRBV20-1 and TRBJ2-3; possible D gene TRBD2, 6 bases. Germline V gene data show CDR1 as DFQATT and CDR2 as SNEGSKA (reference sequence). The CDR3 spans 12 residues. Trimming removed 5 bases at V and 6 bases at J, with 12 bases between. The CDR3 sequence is CSARLVRDTQYI. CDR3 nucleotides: TGCAGTGCTCGACTAGTACGGGATACGCAGTATATT.

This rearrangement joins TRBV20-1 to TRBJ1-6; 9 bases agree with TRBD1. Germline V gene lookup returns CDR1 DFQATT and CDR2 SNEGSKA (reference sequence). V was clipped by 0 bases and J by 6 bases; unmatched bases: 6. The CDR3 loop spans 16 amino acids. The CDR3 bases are TGCAGTGCTAGAGACCCCCGGACAGGGGTTAATTCACCCCTCCACTTT. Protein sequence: CSARDPRTGVNSPLHF.

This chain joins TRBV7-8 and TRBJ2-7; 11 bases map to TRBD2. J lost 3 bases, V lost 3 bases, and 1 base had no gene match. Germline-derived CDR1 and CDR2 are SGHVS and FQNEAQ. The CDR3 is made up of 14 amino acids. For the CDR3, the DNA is TGTGCCAGCAGCTTTAGCGGGGGGGACTACGAGCAGTACTTC. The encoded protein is CASSFSGGDYEQYF.

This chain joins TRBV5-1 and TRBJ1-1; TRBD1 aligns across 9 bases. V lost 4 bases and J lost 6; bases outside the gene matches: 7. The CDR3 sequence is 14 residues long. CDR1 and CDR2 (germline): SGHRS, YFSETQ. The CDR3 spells CASSATGGSAEAFF. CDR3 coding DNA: TGCGCCAGCAGCGCGACAGGGGGATCAGCTGAAGCTTTCTTT.

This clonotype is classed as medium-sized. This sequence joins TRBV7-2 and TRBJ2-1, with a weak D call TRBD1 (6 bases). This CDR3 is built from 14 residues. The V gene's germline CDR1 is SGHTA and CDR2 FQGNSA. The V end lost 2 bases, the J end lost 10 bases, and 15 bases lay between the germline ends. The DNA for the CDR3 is TGTGCCAGCAGCTTAACAGGGCCGATAAGCGAGCAGTTCTTC. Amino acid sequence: CASSLTGPISEQFF. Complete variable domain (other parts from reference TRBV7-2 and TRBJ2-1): GAGVSQSPSNKVTEKGKDVELRCDPISGHTALYWYRQSLGQGLEFLIYFQGNSAPDKSGLPSDRFSAERTGGSVSTLTIQRTQQEDSAVYLCASSLTGPISEQFFGPGTRLTVL.

CDR3: CASSLATSRSTDTQYF. The CDR3, as DNA: TGCGCCAGCAGCTTGGCTACTAGCAGGAGTACAGATACGCAGTATTTT. This chain uses TRBV5-1 with TRBJ2-3, with D possibly TRBD2 on 6 matching bases. In germline, CDR1 is SGHRS, CDR2 YFSETQ. Trimming took off 0 bases at V and 3 bases at J, with 14 bases between the two ends. CDR3 length: 16 residues.

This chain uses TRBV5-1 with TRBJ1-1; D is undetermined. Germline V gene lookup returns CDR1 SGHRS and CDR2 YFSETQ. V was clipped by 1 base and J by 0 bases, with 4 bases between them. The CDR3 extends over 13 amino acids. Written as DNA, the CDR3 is TGCGCCAGCAGCTTGATGATGAACACTGAAGCTTTCTTT. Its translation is CASSLMMNTEAFF.

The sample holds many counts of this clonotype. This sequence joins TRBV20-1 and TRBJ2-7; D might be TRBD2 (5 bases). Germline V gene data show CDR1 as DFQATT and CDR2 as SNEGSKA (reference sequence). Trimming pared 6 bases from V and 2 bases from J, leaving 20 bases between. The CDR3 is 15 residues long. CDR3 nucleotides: TGCAGTGCCGAAGGACGGTTGAGAGGGACCTACGAGCAGTACTTC. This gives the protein CSAEGRLRGTYEQYF.

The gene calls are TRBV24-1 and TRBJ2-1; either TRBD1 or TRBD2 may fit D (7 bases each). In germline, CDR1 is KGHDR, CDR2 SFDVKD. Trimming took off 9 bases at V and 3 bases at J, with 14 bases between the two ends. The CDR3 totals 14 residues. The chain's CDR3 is CATQGGGLYNEQFF. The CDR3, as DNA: TGTGCCACCCAGGGGGGAGGGCTCTACAATGAGCAGTTCTTC.

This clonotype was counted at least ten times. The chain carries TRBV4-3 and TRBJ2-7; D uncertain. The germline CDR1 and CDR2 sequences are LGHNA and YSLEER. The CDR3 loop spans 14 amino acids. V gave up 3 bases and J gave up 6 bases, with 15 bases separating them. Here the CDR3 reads CASSQSWGSGEQYF. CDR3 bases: TGCGCCAGCAGCCAGAGTTGGGGTTCGGGCGAGCAGTACTTC.

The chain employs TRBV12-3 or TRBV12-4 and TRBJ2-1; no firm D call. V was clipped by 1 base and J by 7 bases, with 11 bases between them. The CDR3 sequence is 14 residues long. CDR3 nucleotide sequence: TGTGCCAGCAGTTTAGTCGGGTCCGGGAATGAGCAGTTCTTC. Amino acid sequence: CASSLVGSGNEQFF.

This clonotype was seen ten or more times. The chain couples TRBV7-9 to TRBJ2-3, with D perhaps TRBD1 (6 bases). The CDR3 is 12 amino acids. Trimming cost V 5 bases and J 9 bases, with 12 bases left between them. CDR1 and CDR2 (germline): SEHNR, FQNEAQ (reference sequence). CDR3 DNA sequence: TGTGCCAGCAGCAAACAGGGAATCACGCAGTATTTT. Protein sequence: CASSKQGITQYF.

The CDR3 sequence: CSGSGKNNSPLHF. CDR3 sequence (DNA): TGCAGCGGCAGTGGGAAAAATAATTCACCCCTCCACTTT. J is TRBJ1-6 and V is TRBV20-1, with D hard to call. This CDR3 has 13 residues. Germline lookup yields CDR1 DFQATT and CDR2 SNEGSKA (reference sequence).

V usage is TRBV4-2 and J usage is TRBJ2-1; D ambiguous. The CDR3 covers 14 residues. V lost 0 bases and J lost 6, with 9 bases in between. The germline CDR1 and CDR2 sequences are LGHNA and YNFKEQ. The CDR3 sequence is CASSQDGPSNEQFF. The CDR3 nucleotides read TGTGCCAGCAGCCAAGATGGGCCAAGCAATGAGCAGTTCTTC.

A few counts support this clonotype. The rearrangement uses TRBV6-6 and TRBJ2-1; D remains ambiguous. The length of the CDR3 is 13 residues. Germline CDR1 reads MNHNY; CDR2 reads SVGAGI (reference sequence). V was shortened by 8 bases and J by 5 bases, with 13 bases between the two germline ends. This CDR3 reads CASAVTRHNEQFF. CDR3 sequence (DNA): TGTGCCAGCGCCGTGACGCGGCACAATGAGCAGTTCTTC.

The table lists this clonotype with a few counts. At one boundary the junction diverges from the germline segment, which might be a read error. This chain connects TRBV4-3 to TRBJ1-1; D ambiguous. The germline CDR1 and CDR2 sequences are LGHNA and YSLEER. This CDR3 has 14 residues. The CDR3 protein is CASSQDGRNAEAFF. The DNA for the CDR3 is TGCGCCAGCAGCCAAGATGGTAGGAACGCTGAAGCTTTCTTT.

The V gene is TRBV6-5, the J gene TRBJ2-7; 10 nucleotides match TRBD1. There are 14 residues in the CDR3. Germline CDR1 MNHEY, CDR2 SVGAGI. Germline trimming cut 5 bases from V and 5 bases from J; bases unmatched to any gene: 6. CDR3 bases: TGTGCCAGCAGTCGGACAGGGGGTCGCAACGAGCAGTACTTC. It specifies CASSRTGGRNEQYF.

CDR3 sequence reads: CASSQVDTVGQPQHF. The CDR3 DNA sequence: TGCGCCAGCAGCCAAGTGGACACCGTAGGGCAGCCCCAGCATTTT. V usage is TRBV4-1 and J usage is TRBJ1-5; D perhaps matches TRBD1 (5 bases). This CDR3 region has 15 residues. Germline lookup yields CDR1 MGHRA and CDR2 YSYEKL. Trimming took 1 base from V and 7 from J, leaving 14 bases between them.

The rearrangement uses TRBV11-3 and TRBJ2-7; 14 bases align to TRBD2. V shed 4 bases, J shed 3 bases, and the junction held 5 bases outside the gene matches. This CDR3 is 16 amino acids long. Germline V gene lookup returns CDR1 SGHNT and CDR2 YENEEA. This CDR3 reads CASSSSGTSGGYEQYF. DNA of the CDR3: TGTGCCAGCAGCTCTTCCGGGACTAGCGGGGGCTACGAGCAGTACTTC.

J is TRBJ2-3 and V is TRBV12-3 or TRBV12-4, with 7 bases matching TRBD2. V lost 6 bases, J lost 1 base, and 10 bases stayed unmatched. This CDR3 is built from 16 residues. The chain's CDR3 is CASSLTTSDRTDTQYF. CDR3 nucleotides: TGTGCCAGCAGCCTCACCACTAGCGACCGCACAGATACGCAGTATTTT.

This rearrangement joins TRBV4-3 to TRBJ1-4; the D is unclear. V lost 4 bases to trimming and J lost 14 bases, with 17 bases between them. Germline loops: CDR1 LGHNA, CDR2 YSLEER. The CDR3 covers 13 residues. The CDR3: CASSLDRSTNLFF. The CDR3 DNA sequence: TGCGCCAGCAGCCTAGATAGATCGACTAACCTGTTTTTT.

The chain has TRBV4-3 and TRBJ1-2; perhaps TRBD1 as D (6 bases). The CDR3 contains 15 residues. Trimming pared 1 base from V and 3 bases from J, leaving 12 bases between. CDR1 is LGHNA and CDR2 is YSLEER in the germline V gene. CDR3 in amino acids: CASSQGNRVDYGYTF. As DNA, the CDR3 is TGCGCCAGCAGCCAAGGGAACAGGGTTGACTATGGCTACACCTTC.